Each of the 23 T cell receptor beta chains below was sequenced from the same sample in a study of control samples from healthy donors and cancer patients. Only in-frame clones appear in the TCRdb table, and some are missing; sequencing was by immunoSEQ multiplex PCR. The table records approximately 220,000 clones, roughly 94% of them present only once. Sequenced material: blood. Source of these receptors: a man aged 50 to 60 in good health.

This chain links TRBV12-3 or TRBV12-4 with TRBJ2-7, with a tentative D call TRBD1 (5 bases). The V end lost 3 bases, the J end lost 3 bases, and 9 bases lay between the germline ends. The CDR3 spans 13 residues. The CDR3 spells CASSFDSLYEQYF. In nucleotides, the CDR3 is TGTGCCAGCAGTTTTGACAGCCTCTACGAGCAGTACTTC.

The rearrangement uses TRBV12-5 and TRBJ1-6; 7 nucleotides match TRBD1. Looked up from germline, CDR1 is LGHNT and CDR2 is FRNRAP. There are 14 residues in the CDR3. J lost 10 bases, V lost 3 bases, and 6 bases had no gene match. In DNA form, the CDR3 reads TGTGCTAGTGGTTTAGGGACAGAGGGATCACCCCTCCACTTT. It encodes CASGLGTEGSPLHF.

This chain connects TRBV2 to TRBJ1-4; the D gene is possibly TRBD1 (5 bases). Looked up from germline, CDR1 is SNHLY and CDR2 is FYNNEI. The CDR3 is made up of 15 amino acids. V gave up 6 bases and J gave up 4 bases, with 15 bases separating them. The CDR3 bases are TGTGCCAGCAGCCCTAGAGGGGCTCTTAATGAAAAACTGTTTTTT. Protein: CASSPRGALNEKLFF.

The DNA for the CDR3 is TGTGCCAGCACCGAACGGGGGACTGAAGCTTTCTTT. Translated: CASTERGTEAFF. This rearrangement joins TRBV11-2 to TRBJ1-1, with TRBD1 as a possible D gene (5 bases). The CDR3 contains 12 residues. The germline V and J ends were trimmed by 7 bases and 5 bases, with 11 bases remaining between them. The germline V gene encodes CDR1 SGHAT and CDR2 FQNNGV.

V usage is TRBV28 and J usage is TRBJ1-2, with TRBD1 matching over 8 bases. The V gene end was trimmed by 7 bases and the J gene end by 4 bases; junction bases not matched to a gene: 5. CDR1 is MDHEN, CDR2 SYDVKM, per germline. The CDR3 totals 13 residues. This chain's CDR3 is CASKGRGLYGYTF. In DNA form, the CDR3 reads TGTGCCAGCAAGGGCAGGGGGCTCTATGGCTACACCTTC.

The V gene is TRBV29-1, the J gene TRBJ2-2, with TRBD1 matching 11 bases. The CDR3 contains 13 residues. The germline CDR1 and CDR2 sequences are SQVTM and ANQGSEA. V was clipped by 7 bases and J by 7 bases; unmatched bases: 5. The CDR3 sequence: CSAWTGGHGELFF. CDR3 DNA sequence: TGCAGCGCTTGGACAGGGGGCCACGGGGAGCTGTTTTTT.

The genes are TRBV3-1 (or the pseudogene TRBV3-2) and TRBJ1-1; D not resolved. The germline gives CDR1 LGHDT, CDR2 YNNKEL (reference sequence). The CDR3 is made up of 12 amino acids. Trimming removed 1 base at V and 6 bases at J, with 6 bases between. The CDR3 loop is CASSQVSAEAFF. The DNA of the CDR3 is TGTGCCAGCAGCCAAGTGTCCGCTGAAGCTTTCTTT.

The CDR3 here is CASLEGSSTDTQYF. The DNA for the CDR3 is TGCGCCAGCCTTGAGGGGTCTAGCACAGATACGCAGTATTTT. The chain couples TRBV5-1 to TRBJ2-3; D is possibly TRBD1 or TRBD2 (5 bases each). CDR1 SGHRS and CDR2 YFSETQ come from the germline V gene. The V end was cut by 7 bases, the J end by 0 bases, with 12 bases between. CDR3 length equals 14 residues. Drawing the rest from reference TRBV5-1 and TRBJ2-3, the complete variable domain is KAGVTQTPRYLIKTRGQQVTLSCSPISGHRSVSWYQQTPGQGLQFLFEYFSETQRNKGNFPGRFSGRQFSNSRSEMNVSTLELGDSALYLCASLEGSSTDTQYFGPGTRLTVL.

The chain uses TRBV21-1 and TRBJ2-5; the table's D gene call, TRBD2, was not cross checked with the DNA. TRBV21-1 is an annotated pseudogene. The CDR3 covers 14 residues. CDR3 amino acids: CASSPKAGQETQYF. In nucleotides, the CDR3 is TGTGCCAGCAGCCCTAAGGCGGGCCAAGAGACCCAGTACTTC.

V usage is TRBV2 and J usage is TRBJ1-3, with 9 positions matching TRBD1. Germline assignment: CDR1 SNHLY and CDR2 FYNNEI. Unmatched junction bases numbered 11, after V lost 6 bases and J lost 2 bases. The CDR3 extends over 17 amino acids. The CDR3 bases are TGTGCCAGCAGGGACCGAACAGGGGGCATAGCTGGAAACACCATATATTTT. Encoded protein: CASRDRTGGIAGNTIYF. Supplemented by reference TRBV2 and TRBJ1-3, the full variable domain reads EPEVTQTPSHQVTQMGQEVILRCVPISNHLYFYWYRQILGQKVEFLVSFYNNEISEKSEIFDDQFSVERPDGSNFTLKIRSTKLEDSAMYFCASRDRTGGIAGNTIYFGEGSWLTVV.

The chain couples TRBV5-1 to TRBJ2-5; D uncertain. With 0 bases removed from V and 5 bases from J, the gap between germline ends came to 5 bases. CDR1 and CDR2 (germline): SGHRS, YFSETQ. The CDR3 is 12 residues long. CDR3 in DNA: TGCGCCAGCAGCTTGGATTCGGAGACCCAGTACTTC. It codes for CASSLDSETQYF. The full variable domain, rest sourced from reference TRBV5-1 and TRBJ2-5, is KAGVTQTPRYLIKTRGQQVTLSCSPISGHRSVSWYQQTPGQGLQFLFEYFSETQRNKGNFPGRFSGRQFSNSRSEMNVSTLELGDSALYLCASSLDSETQYFGPGTRLLVL.

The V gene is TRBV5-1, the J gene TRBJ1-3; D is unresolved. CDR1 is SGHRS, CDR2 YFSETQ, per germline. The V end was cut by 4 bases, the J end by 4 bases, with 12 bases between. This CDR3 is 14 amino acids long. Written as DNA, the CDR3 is TGCGCCAGCAGCCCACATGGGGTAGGAAACACCATATATTTT. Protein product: CASSPHGVGNTIYF.

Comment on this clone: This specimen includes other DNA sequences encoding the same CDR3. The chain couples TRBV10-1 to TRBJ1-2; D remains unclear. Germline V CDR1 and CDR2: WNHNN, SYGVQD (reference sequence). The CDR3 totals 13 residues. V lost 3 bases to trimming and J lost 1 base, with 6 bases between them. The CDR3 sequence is CASSESGNYGYTF. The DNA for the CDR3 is TGCGCCAGCAGTGAAAGCGGTAACTATGGCTACACCTTC.

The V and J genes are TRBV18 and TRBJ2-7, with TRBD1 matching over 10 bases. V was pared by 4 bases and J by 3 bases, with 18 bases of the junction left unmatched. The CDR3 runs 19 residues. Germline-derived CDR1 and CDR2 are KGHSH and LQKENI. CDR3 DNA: TGTGCCAGCTCACTCCGACCAGATCGGACAGGGGGAGAATACTACGAGCAGTACTTC. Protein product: CASSLRPDRTGGEYYEQYF.

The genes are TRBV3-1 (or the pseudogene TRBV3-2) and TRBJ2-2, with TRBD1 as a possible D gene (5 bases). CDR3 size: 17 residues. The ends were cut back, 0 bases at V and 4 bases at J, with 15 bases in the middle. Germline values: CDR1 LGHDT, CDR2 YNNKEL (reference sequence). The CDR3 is CASSQDSGNLLTGELFF. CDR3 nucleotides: TGTGCCAGCAGCCAAGATTCAGGGAACCTACTCACCGGGGAGCTGTTTTTT.

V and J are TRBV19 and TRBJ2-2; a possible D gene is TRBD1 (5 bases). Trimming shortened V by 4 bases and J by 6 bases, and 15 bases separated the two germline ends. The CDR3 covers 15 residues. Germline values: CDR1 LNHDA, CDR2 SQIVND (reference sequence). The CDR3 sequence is CASSTRQRLSGELFF. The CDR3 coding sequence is TGTGCCAGTAGTACCCGACAGAGACTCTCCGGGGAGCTGTTTTTT.

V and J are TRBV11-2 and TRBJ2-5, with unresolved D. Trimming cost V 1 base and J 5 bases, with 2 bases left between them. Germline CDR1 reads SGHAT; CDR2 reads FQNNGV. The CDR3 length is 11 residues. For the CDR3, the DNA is TGTGCCAGCAGCTTAGCCGAGACCCAGTACTTC. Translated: CASSLAETQYF.

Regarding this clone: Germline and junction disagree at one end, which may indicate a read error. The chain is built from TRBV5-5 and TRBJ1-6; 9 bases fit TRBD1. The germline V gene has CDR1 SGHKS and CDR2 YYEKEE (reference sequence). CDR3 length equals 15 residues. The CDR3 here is CASSFGTGPNSPLHF. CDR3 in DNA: TGTGCCAGCAGCTTTGGGACAGGGCCAAATTCCCCCCTCCACTTT.

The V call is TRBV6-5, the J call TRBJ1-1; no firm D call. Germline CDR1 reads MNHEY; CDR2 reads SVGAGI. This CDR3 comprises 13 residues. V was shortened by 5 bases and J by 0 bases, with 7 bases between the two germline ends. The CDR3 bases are TGTGCCAGCAGTAAATCAGTGAACACTGAAGCTTTCTTT. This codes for CASSKSVNTEAFF.

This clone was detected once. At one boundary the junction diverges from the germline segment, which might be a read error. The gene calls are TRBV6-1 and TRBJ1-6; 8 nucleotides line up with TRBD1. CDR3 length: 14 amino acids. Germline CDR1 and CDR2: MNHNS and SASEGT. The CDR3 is CASREDRGHSPLHF. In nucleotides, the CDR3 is TGTGCCAGCAGAGAAGACAGGGGTCATTCACCCCTCCACTTT.

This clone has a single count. CDR3 sequence: CASSHPGRGEGYTF. The DNA of the CDR3 is TGTGCCAGCAGTCACCCCGGCCGGGGGGAGGGCTACACCTTC. V and J are TRBV27 and TRBJ1-2, with D perhaps matching TRBD1 (5 bases). The V gene lost 5 bases and the J gene lost 8 bases, with 18 bases spanning the gap. In germline, CDR1 is MNHEY, CDR2 SMNVEV (reference sequence). CDR3 size: 14 residues.

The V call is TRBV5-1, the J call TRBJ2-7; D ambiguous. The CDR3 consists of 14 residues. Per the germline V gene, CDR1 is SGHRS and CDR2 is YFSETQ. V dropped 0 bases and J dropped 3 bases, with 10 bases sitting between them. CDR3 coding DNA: TGCGCCAGCAGCTTGGATCTAACTAACTACGAGCAGTACTTC. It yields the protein CASSLDLTNYEQYF.

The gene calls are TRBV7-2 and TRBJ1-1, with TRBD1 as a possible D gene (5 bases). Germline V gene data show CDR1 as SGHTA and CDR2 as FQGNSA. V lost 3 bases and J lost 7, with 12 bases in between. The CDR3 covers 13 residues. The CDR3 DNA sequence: TGTGCCAGCAGCTTTCAGTTCGGGGGTGAAGCTTTCTTT. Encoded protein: CASSFQFGGEAFF.